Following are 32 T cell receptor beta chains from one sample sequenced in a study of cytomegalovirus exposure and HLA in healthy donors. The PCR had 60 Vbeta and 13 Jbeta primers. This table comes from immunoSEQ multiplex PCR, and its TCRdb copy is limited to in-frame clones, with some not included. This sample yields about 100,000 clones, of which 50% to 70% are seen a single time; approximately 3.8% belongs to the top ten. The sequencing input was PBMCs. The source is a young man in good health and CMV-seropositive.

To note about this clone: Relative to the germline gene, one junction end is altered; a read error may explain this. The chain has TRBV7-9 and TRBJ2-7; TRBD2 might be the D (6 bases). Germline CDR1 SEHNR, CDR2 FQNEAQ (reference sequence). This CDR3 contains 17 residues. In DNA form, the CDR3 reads TGTTCCAGCAGCTCCTGGGGTGTGGGACTTCACTCCTACGAGCAGTACTTC. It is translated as CSSSSWGVGLHSYEQYF. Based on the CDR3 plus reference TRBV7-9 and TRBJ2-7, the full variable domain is DTGVSQNPRHKITKRGQNVTFRCDPISEHNRLYWYRQTLGQGPEFLTYFQNEAQLEKSRLLSDRFSAERPKGSFSTLEIQRTEQGDSAMYLCSSSSWGVGLHSYEQYFGPGTRLTVT.

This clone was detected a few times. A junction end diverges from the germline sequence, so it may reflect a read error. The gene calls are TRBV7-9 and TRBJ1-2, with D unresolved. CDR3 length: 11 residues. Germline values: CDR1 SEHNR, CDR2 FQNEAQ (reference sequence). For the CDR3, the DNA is TGTTCCAGCAGCCGCTACCCGTCTTACACCTTC. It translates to CSSSRYPSYTF.

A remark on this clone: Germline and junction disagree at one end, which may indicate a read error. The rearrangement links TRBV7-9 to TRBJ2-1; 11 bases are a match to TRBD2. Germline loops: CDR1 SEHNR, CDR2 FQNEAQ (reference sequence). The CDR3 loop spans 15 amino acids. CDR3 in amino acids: CASRLAGGAPDEQFF. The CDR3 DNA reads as TGTGCCAGCAGGTTAGCGGGGGGGGCCCCCGATGAGCAGTTCTTC.

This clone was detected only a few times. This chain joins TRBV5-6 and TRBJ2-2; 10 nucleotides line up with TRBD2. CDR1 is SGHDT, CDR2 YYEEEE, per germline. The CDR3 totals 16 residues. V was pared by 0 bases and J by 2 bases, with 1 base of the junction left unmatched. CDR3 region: CASSLGLAGNTGELFF. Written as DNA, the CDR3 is TGTGCCAGCAGCTTGGGACTAGCGGGTAACACCGGGGAGCTGTTTTTT.

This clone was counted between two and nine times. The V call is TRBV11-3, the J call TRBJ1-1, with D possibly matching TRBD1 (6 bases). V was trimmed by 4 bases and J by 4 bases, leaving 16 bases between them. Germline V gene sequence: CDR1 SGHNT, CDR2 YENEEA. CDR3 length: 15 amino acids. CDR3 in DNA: TGTGCCAGCAGCTCACCCCCGGGGGGCTTCACTGAAGCTTTCTTT. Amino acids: CASSSPPGGFTEAFF.

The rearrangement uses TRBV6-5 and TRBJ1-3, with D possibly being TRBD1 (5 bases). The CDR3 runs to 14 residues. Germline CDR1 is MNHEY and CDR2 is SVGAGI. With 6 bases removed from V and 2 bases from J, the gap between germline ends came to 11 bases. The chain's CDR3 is CASRPGLAGNTIYF. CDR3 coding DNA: TGTGCCAGCAGGCCAGGGTTGGCTGGAAACACCATATATTTT.

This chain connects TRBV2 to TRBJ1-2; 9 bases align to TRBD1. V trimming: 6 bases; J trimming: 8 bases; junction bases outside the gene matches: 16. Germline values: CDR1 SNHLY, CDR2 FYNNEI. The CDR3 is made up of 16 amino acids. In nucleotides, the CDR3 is TGTGCCAGCAGGCCCTTCACTGGACAGGGGTTGGTCGGCTACACCTTC. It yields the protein CASRPFTGQGLVGYTF. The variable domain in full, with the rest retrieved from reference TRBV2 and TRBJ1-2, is EPEVTQTPSHQVTQMGQEVILRCVPISNHLYFYWYRQILGQKVEFLVSFYNNEISEKSEIFDDQFSVERPDGSNFTLKIRSTKLEDSAMYFCASRPFTGQGLVGYTFGSGTRLTVV.

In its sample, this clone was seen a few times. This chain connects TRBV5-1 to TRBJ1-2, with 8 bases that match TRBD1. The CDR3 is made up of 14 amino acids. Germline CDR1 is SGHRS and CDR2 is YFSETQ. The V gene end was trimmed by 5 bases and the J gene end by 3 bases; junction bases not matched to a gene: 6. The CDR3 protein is CASRKAGGDYGYTF. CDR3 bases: TGCGCCAGCAGGAAAGCAGGGGGCGACTATGGCTACACCTTC. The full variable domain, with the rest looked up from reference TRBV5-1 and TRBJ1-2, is KAGVTQTPRYLIKTRGQQVTLSCSPISGHRSVSWYQQTPGQGLQFLFEYFSETQRNKGNFPGRFSGRQFSNSRSEMNVSTLELGDSALYLCASRKAGGDYGYTFGSGTRLTVV.

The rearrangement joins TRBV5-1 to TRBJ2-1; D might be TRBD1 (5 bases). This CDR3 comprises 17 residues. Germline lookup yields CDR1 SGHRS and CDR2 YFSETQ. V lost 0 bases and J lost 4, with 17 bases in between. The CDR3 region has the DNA TGCGCCAGCAGCTTGGCCTTATTGGGGCTAAGTTACAATGAGCAGTTCTTC. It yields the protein CASSLALLGLSYNEQFF.

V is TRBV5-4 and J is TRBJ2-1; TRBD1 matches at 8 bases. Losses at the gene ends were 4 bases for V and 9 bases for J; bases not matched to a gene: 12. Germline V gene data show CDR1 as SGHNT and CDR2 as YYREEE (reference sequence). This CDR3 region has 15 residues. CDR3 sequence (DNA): TGTGCCAGCAGCATCGGACAGGGAAGGTTTGGTGAGCAGTTCTTC. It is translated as CASSIGQGRFGEQFF.

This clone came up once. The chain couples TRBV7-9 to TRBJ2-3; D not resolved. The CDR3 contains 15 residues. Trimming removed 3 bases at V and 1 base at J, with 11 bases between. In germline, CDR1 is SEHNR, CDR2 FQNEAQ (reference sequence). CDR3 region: CASSLGAGGTDTQYF. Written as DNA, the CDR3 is TGTGCCAGCAGCTTGGGTGCTGGAGGCACAGATACGCAGTATTTT.

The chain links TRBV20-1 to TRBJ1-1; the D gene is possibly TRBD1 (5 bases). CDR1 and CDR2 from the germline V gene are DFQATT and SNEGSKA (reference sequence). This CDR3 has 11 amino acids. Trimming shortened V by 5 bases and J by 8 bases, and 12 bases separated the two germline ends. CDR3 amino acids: CSAVGGPEAFF. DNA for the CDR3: TGCAGTGCTGTGGGGGGTCCGGAAGCTTTCTTT.

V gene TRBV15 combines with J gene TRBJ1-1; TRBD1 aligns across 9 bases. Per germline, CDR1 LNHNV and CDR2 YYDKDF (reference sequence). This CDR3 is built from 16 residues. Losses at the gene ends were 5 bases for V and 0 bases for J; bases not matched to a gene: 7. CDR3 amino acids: CATSAGQGSLNTEAFF. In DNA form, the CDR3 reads TGTGCCACCAGCGCCGGACAGGGGTCTTTGAACACTGAAGCTTTCTTT.

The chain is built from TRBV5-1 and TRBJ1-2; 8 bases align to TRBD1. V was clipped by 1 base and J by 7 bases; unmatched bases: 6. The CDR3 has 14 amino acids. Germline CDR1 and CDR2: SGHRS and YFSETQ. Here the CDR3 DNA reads TGCGCCAGCAGCTTGATCCAGGGGGCGGGTGGCTACACCTTC. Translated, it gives CASSLIQGAGGYTF.

CDR3 protein: CAWSLGQGGSPLHF. In DNA form, the CDR3 reads TGTGCCTGGAGTTTGGGGCAGGGGGGTTCACCCCTCCACTTT. This rearrangement joins TRBV30 to TRBJ1-6; TRBD1 aligns across 7 bases. The germline V gene has CDR1 GTSNPN and CDR2 SVGIG (reference sequence). This CDR3 region has 14 residues. Trimming took 2 bases from V and 9 from J; bases not matched to a gene: 7. Filled out from reference TRBV30 and TRBJ1-6, the complete variable domain reads SQTIHQWPATLVQPVGSPLSLECTVEGTSNPNLYWYRQAAGRGLQLLFYSVGIGQISSEVPQNLSASRPQDRQFILSSKKLLLSDSGFYLCAWSLGQGGSPLHFGNGTRLTVT.

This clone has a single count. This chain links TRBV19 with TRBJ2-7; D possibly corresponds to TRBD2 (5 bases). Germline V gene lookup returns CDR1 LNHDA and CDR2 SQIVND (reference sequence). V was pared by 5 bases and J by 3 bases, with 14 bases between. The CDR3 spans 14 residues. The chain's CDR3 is CASSFSDGDYEQYF. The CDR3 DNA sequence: TGTGCCAGTAGTTTCTCAGACGGGGACTACGAGCAGTACTTC.

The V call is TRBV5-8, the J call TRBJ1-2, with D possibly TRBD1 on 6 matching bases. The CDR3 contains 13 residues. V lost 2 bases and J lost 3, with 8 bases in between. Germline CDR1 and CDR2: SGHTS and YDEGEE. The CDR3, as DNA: TGTGCCAGCAGCTTTTACAGGGACTATGGCTACACCTTC. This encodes CASSFYRDYGYTF.

Here the CDR3 reads CASSQDQAGGYPYEQYF. The CDR3 nucleotides read TGCGCCAGCAGCCAAGATCAGGCAGGGGGCTATCCCTACGAGCAGTACTTC. The chain links TRBV4-1 to TRBJ2-7, with 8 bases that match TRBD1. The germline V gene encodes CDR1 MGHRA and CDR2 YSYEKL. This CDR3 comprises 17 residues. V gave up 0 bases and J gave up 2 bases; unmatched junction bases: 9.

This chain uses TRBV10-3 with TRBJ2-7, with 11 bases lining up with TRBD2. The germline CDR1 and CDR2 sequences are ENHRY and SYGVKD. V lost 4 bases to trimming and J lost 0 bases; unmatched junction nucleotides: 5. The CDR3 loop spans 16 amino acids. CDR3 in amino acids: CAISGLAGGPSYEQYF. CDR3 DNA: TGTGCCATCAGTGGTCTAGCGGGGGGTCCCTCCTACGAGCAGTACTTC.

DNA for the CDR3: TGCGCCAGCAGCCAGGGAGACAGGGGGGAAGATGAAAAACTGTTTTTT. Translating it yields CASSQGDRGEDEKLFF. V gene TRBV4-1 combines with J gene TRBJ1-4; 9 bases agree with TRBD1. CDR1 MGHRA and CDR2 YSYEKL come from the germline V gene. V was clipped by 3 bases and J by 6 bases; unmatched bases: 8. CDR3 length equals 16 residues.

The CDR3 sequence: CASKTRLSYEQYF. Here the CDR3 DNA reads TGTGCCAGCAAGACTCGCTTGAGCTACGAGCAGTACTTC. This chain connects TRBV6-5 to TRBJ2-7, with unresolved D. Germline assignment: CDR1 MNHEY and CDR2 SVGAGI. CDR3 length: 13 residues. Trimming left V 7 bases short and J 3 bases short, with 13 bases between.

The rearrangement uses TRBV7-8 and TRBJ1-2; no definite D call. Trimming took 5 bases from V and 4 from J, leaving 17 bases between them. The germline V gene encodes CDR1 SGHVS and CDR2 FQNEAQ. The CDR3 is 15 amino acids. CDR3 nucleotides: TGTGCCAGCAGCCCCTCGAGGGTCGCACCCTATGGCTACACCTTC. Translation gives CASSPSRVAPYGYTF.

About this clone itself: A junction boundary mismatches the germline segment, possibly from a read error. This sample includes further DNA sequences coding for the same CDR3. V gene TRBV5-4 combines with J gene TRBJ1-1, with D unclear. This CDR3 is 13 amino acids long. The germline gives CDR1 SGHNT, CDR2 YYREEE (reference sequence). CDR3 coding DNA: TGCGCCAGCAGCTTGGGCAGGAACACTGAAGCTTTCTTT. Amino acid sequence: CASSLGRNTEAFF.

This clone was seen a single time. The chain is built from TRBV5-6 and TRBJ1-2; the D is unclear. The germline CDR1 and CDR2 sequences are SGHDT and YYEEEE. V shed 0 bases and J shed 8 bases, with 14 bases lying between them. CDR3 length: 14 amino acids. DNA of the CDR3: TGTGCCAGCAGCTTGGCCGGCTCAGGCAGCGGCTACACCTTC. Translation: CASSLAGSGSGYTF.

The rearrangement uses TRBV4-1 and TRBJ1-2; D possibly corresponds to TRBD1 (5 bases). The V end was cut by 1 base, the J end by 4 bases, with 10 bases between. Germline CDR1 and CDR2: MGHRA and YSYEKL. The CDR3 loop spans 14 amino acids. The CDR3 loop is CASSQAGTLYGYTF. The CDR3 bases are TGCGCCAGCAGCCAAGCCGGGACTCTCTATGGCTACACCTTC.

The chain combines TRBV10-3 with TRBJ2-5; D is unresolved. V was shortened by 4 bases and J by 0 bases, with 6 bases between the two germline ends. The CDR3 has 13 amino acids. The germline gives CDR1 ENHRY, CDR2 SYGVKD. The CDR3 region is CAISGVNQETQYF. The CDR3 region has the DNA TGTGCCATCAGTGGAGTCAACCAAGAGACCCAGTACTTC.

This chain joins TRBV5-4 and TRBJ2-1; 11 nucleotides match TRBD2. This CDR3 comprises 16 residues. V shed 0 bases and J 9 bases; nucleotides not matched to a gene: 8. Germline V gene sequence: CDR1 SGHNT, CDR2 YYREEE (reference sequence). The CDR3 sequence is CASSLEGLAGGSEQFF. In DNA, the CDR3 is TGTGCCAGCAGCTTGGAAGGCCTAGCGGGGGGCAGTGAGCAGTTCTTC.

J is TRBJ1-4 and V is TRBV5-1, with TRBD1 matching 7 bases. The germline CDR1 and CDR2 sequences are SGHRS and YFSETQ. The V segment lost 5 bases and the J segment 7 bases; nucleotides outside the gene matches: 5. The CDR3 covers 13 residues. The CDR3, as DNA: TGCGCCAGCAGTGGACAGGAGACTGAAAAACTGTTTTTT. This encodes CASSGQETEKLFF.

The DNA of the CDR3 is TGTGCCAGCAGTTTTGGCAGGGGTTATTACGAGCAGTACTTC. This encodes CASSFGRGYYEQYF. This chain joins TRBV27 and TRBJ2-7; weak D call: TRBD1 (6 bases). The CDR3 has 14 residues. Trimming removed 3 bases from V and 4 bases from J, with 13 bases in between. Germline CDR1 and CDR2: MNHEY and SMNVEV (reference sequence).

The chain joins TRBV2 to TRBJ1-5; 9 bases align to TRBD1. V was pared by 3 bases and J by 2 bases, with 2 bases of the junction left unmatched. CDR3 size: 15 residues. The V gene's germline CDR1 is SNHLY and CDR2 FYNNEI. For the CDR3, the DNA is TGTGCCAGCAGTGACGACAGGGGGGGCAATCAGCCCCAGCATTTT. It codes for CASSDDRGGNQPQHF.

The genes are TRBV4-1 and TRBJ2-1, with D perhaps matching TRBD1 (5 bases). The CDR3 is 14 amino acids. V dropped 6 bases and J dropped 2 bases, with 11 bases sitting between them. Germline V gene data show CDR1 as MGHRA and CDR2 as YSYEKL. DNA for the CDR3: TGCGCCAGCAGTTTAGGGGTCCCCTACAATGAGCAGTTCTTC. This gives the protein CASSLGVPYNEQFF.

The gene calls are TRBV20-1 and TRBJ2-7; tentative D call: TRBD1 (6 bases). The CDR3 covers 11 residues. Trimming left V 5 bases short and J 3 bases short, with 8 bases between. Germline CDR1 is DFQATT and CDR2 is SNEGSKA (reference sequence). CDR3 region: CSAPDSYEQYF. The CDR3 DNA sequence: TGCAGTGCTCCGGACAGCTACGAGCAGTACTTC.